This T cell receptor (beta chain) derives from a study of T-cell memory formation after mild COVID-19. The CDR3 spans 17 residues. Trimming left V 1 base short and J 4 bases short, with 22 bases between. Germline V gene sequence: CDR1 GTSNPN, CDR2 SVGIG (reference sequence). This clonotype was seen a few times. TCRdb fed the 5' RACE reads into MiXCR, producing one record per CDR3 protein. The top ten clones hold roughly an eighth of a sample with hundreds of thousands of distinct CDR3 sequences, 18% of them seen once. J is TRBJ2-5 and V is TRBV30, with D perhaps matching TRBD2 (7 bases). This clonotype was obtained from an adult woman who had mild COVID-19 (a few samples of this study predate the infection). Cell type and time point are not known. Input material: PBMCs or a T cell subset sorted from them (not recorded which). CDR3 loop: CAWSGPFLGGAPETQYF. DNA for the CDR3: TGTGCCTGGAGTGGACCTTTCTTGGGGGGGGCCCCAGAGACCCAGTACTTC.